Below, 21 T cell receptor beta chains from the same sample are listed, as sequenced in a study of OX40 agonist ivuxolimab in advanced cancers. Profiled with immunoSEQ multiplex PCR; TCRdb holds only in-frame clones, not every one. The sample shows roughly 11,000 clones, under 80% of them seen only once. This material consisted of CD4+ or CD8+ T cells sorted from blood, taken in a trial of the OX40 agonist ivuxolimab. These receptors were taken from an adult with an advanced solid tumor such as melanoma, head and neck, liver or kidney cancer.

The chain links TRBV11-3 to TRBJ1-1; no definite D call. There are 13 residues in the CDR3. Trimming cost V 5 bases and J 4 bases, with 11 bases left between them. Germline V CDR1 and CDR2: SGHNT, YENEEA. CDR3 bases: TGTGCCAGCAGCGTAAATGGCGGCACTGAAGCTTTCTTT. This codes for CASSVNGGTEAFF.

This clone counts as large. The CDR3 here is CASSSGLEQYF. CDR3 sequence (DNA): TGCGCCAGCAGCTCCGGACTGGAGCAGTACTTC. The rearrangement uses TRBV5-1 and TRBJ2-7; TRBD2 is a possible D gene (5 bases). With 3 bases removed from V and 7 bases from J, the gap between germline ends came to 8 bases. The CDR3 runs to 11 residues. CDR1 SGHRS and CDR2 YFSETQ come from the germline V gene. The whole variable domain, filled in from reference TRBV5-1 and TRBJ2-7, reads KAGVTQTPRYLIKTRGQQVTLSCSPISGHRSVSWYQQTPGQGLQFLFEYFSETQRNKGNFPGRFSGRQFSNSRSEMNVSTLELGDSALYLCASSSGLEQYFGPGTRLTVT.

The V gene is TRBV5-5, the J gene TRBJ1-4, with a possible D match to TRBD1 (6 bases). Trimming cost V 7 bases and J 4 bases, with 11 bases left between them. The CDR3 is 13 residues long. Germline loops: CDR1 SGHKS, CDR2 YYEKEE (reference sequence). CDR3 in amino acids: CASADRLNEKLFF. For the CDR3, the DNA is TGTGCCAGCGCGGACAGACTTAATGAAAAACTGTTTTTT.

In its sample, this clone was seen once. The CDR3 DNA sequence: TGTGCCAGCAGCGTAGCCGGCGGGAGGGCGGGAAATGAGCAGTTCTTC. Its translation: CASSVAGGRAGNEQFF. This chain uses TRBV9 with TRBJ2-1; 9 positions agree with TRBD2. Germline assignment: CDR1 SGDLS and CDR2 YYNGEE. With 0 bases clipped from V and 7 bases from J, the junction kept 8 bases outside the gene matches. This CDR3 spans 16 amino acids.

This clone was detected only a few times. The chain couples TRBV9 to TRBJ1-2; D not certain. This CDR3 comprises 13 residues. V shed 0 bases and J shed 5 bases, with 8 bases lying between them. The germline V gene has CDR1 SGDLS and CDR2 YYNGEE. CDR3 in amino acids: CASSVGQVYGYTF. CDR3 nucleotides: TGTGCCAGCAGCGTAGGTCAGGTATATGGCTACACCTTC.

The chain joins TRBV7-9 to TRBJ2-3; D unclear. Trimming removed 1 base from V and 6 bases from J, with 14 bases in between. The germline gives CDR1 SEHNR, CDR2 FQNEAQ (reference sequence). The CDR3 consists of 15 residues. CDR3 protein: CASSLGSERVDTQYF. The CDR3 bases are TGTGCCAGCAGCTTAGGCAGCGAAAGAGTGGATACGCAGTATTTT.

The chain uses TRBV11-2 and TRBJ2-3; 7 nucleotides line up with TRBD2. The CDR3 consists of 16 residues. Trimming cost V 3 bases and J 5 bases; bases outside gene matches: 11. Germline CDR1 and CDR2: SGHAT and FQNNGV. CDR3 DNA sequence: TGTGCCAGCAGCTTGATCGAGCGGGACGGCAGAGATACGCAGTATTTT. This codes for CASSLIERDGRDTQYF.

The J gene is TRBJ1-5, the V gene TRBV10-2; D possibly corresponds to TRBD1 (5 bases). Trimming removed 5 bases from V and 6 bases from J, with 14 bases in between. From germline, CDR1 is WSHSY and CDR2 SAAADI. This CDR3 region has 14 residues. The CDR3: CASSLRVNRQPQHF. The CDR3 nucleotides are TGCGCCAGCAGTCTCAGGGTCAATCGTCAGCCCCAGCATTTT.

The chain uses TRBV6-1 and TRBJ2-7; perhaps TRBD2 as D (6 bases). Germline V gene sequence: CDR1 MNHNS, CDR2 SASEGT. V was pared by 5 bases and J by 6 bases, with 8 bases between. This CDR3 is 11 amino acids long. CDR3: CASSYGGEQYF. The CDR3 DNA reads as TGTGCCAGCAGTTACGGGGGCGAGCAGTACTTC.

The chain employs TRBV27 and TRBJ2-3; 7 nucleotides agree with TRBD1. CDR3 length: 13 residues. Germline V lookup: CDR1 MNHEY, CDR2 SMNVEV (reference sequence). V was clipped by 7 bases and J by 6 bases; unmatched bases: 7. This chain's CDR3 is CASKSTGTDTQYF. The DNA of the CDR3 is TGTGCCAGCAAATCGACAGGGACGGATACGCAGTATTTT.

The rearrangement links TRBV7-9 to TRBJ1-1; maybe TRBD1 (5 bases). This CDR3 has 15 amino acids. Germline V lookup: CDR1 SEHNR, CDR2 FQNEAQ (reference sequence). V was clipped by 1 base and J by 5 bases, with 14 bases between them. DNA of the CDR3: TGTGCCAGCAGCTTAGTGCGGCGGGGCCAGACTGAAGCTTTCTTT. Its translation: CASSLVRRGQTEAFF.

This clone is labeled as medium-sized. In DNA form, the CDR3 reads TGCGCCAGCAGCTTGGGACAGGGTTCGGATACGCAGTATTTT. Its translation is CASSLGQGSDTQYF. This chain joins TRBV5-1 and TRBJ2-3, with TRBD1 matching 7 bases. CDR3 size: 14 residues. The J segment lost 6 bases and the V segment lost 0 bases, leaving 4 bases of the junction unmatched. Germline V gene lookup returns CDR1 SGHRS and CDR2 YFSETQ.

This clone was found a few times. CDR3 nucleotides: TGTGCCAGCAGTAAAGGACGGGTAATGAACACTGAAGCTTTCTTT. Translating it yields CASSKGRVMNTEAFF. The J gene is TRBJ1-1, the V gene TRBV6-1; D gene unclear. Germline V CDR1 and CDR2: MNHNS, SASEGT. V dropped 5 bases and J dropped 0 bases, with 13 bases sitting between them. The CDR3 loop spans 15 amino acids.

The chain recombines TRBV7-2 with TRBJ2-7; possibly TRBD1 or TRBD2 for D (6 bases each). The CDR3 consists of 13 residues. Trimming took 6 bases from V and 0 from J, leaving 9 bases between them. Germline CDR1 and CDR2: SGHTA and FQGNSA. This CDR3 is CASRGGSSYEQYF. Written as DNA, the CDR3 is TGTGCCAGCAGGGGGGGCAGCTCCTACGAGCAGTACTTC.

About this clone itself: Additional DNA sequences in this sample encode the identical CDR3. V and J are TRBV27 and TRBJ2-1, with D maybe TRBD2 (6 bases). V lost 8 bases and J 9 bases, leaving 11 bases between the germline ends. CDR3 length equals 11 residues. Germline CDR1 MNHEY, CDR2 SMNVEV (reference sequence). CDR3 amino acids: CASRLGGEQFF. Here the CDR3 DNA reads TGTGCCAGCCGTCTGGGGGGTGAGCAGTTCTTC.

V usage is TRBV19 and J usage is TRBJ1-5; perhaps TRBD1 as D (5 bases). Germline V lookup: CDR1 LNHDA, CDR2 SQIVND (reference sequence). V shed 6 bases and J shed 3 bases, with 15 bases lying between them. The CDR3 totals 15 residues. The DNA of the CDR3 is TGTGCCAGTAGGAAAATTACAGGCGACAATCAGCCCCAGCATTTT. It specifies CASRKITGDNQPQHF.

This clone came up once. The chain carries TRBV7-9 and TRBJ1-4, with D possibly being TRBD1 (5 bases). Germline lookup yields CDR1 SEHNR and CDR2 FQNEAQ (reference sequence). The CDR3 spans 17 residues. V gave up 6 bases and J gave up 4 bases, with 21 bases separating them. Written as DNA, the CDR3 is TGTGCCAGCAGTTTCACCTGGGCCGGGACCGATAATGAAAAACTGTTTTTT. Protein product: CASSFTWAGTDNEKLFF.

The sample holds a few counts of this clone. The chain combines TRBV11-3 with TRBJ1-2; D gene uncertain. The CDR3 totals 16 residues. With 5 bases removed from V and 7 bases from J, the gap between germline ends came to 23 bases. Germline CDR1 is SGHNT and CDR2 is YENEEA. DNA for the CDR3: TGTGCCAGCAGCCCCGCCTATGACCAAATTACCAGTGGCTACACCTTC. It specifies CASSPAYDQITSGYTF.

The CDR3 nucleotides are TGTGCCAGCACCCACCGGGACACCGCTCGTCAGCCCCAGCATTTT. It yields the protein CASTHRDTARQPQHF. The rearrangement uses TRBV6-1 and TRBJ1-5; tentatively, D is TRBD1 (6 bases). Germline CDR1 MNHNS, CDR2 SASEGT. V gave up 7 bases and J gave up 6 bases, with 19 bases separating them. The CDR3 is 15 amino acids.

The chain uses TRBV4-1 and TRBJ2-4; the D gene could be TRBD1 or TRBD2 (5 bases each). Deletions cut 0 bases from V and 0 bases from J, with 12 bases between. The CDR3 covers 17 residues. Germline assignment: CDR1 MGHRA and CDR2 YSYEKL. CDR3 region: CASSQDDGTGAKNIQYF. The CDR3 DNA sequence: TGCGCCAGCAGCCAAGACGACGGGACGGGAGCCAAAAACATTCAGTACTTC.

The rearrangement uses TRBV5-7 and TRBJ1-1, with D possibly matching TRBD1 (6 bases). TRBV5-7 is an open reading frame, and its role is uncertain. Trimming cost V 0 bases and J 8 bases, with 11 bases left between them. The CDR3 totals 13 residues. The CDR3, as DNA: TGTGCCAGCAGCTTGGTGGGGGCGCCCGAAGCTTTCTTT. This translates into CASSLVGAPEAFF.